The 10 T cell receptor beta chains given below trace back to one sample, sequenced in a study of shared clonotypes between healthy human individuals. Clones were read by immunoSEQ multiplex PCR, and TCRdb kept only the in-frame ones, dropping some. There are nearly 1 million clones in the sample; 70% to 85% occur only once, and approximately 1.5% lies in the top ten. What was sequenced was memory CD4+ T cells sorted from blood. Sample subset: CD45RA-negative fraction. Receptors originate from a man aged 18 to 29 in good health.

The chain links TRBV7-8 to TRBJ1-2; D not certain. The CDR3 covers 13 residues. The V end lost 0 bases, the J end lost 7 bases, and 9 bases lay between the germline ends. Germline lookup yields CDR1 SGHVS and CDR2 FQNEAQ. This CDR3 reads CASSLAAVGGYTF. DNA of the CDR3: TGTGCCAGCAGCTTAGCGGCCGTAGGTGGCTACACCTTC.

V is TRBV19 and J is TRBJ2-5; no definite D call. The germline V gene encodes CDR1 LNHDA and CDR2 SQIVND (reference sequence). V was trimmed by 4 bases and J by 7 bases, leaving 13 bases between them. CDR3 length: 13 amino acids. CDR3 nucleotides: TGTGCCAGTAGTACCACGTCCATGGGGACCCAGTACTTC. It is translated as CASSTTSMGTQYF.

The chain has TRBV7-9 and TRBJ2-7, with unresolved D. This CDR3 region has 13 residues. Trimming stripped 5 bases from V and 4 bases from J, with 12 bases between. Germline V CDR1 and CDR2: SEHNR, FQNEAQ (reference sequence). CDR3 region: CASSQQVAYEQYF. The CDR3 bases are TGTGCCAGCAGCCAGCAGGTGGCGTACGAGCAGTACTTC.

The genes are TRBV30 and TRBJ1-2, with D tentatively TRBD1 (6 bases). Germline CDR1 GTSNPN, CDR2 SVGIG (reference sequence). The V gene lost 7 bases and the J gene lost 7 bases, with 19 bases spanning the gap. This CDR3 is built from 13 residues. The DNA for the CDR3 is TGTGCCTCGACCAGGGGAATGGTTACTGGCTACACCTTC. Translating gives CASTRGMVTGYTF.

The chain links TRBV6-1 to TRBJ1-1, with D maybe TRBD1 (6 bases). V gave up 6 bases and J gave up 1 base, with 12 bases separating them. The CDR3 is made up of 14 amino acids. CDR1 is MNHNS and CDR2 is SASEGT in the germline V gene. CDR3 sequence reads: CASRAPGQNTEAFF. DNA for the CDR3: TGTGCCAGCAGGGCACCGGGACAGAACACTGAAGCTTTCTTT.

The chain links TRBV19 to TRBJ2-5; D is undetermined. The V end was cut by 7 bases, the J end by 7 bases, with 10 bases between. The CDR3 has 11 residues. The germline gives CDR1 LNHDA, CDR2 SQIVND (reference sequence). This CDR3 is CASMDHRTQYF. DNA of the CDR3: TGTGCCAGTATGGACCATAGGACCCAGTACTTC.

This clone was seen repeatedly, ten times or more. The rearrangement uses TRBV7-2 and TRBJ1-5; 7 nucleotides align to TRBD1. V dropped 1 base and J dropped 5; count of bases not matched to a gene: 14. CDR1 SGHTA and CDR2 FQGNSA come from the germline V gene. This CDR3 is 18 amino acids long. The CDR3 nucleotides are TGTGCCAGCAGCTTAGTTATCCGACGAGGGACAGAATATCAGCCCCAGCATTTT. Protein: CASSLVIRRGTEYQPQHF.

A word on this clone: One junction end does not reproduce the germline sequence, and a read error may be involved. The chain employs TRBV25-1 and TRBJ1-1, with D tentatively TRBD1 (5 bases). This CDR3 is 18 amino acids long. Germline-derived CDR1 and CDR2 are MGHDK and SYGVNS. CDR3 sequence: CASRDPNGGGGMNTEAFF. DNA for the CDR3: TGTGCCAGCCGTGATCCCAATGGGGGGGGTGGAATGAACACTGAAGCTTTCTTT.

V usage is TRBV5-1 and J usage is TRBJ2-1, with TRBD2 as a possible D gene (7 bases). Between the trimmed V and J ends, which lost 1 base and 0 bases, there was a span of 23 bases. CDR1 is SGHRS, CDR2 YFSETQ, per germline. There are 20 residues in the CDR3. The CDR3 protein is CASSLPRGVGGPSSYNEQFF. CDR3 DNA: TGCGCCAGCAGCTTGCCCAGGGGTGTGGGAGGGCCAAGCTCCTACAATGAGCAGTTCTTC.

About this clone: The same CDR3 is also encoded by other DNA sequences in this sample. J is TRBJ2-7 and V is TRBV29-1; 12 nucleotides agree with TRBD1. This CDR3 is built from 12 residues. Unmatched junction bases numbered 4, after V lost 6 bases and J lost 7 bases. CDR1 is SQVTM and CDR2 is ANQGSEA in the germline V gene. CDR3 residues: CSVGQGAREQYF. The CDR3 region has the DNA TGCAGCGTGGGACAGGGGGCGCGAGAGCAGTACTTC.